The clone carrying this TCR beta chain was seen only a few times. The V gene end was trimmed by 0 bases and the J gene end by 4 bases; junction bases not matched to a gene: 6. This CDR3 comprises 16 residues. Germline V CDR1 and CDR2: SGHDT, YYEEEE. TCRdb recomputed calls from the RT-PCR reads with MiXCR, one row per CDR3 protein. The sample carries about 680,000 distinct CDR3 sequences, around 14% recorded once. The genes are TRBV5-6 and TRBJ2-2; 7 bases line up with TRBD1. Sequencing input: memory CD4+ T cells from blood. The sequence came from a female donor in good health, serving as a healthy control. The CDR3: CASSLVGQDTTGELFF. CDR3 bases: TGTGCCAGCAGCTTGGTTGGACAGGATACCACCGGGGAGCTGTTTTTT.